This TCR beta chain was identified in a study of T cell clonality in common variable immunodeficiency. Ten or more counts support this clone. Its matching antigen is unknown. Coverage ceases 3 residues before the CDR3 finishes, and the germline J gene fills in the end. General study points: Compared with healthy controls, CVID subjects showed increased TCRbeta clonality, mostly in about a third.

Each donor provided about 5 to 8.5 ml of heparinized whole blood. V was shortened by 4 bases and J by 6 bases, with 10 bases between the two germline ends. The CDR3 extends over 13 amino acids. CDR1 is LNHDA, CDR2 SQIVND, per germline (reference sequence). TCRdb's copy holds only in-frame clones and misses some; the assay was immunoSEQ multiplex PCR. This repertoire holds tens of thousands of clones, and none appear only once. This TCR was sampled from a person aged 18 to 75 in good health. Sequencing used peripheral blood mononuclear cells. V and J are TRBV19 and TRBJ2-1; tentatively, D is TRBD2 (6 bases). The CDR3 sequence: CASSRATSNEQFF. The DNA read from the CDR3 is TGTGCCAGTAGTAGGGCGACTAGCAATGAG. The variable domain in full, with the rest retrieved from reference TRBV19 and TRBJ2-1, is DGGITQSPKYLFRKEGQNVTLSCEQNLNHDAMYWYRQDPGQGLRLIYYSQIVNDFQKGDIAEGYSVSREKKESFPLTVTSAQKNPTAFYLCASSRATSNEQFFGPGTRLTVL.